The 3 T cell receptor beta chains in this list originate from one sample, sequenced in a study of vaccination effects on CD4 cells after COVID-19 (dated by TCRdb to between 2020 and 2023). The library was prepared using the immunoSEQ multiplex PCR assay. Not all clones reach the TCRdb copy of this immuneACCESS table, which keeps in-frame sequences only. Checked studies attribute under half of the gap to unresolved V genes and leave the rest unexplained. The sample includes roughly 30,000 clones, with around 72% observed a single time. Of the sample, 5% to 7.5% is held by the ten largest clones. After more than nine days of culture, CD4+ T cells were isolated with the EasySep CD4+ T cell isolation kit. PCR-confirmed SARS-CoV-2 infection had occurred in convalescent patients between March and December 2020, before the Alpha, Beta and Delta variants emerged in the United States. Each participant got two doses of an mRNA SARS-CoV-2 vaccine, either BNT162b2 or mRNA-1273.

These receptors are not linked to any known antigen. The specimen comprised CD4+ T cells from PBMCs cultured without peptide, sampled after COVID-19 vaccination. The receptor source for this set is a human donor who had a prior SARS-CoV-2 infection.

This chain links TRBV14 with TRBJ2-3, with 9 bases that match TRBD1. Germline V gives CDR1 SGHDN, CDR2 FVKESK. V lost 3 bases to trimming and J lost 4 bases; unmatched junction nucleotides: 5. The CDR3 is made up of 15 amino acids. CDR3 loop: CASSQERQGADTQYF. In nucleotides, the CDR3 is TGTGCCAGCAGCCAGGAACGACAGGGGGCAGATACGCAGTATTTT. Complete variable domain (other parts from reference TRBV14 and TRBJ2-3): EAGVTQFPSHSVIEKGQTVTLRCDPISGHDNLYWYRRVMGKEIKFLLHFVKESKQDESGMPNNRFLAERTGGTYSTLKVQPAELEDSGVYFCASSQERQGADTQYFGPGTRLTVL.

This clone was picked up one time. The V call is TRBV6-6, the J call TRBJ2-7, with 10 positions matching TRBD2. The CDR3 runs 17 residues. Germline V gene lookup returns CDR1 MNHNY and CDR2 SVGAGI (reference sequence). V lost 5 bases, J lost 0 bases, and 10 bases stayed unmatched. DNA for the CDR3: TGTGCCAGCAGTCATCCCAGGACTAGCGGTCCCTCCTACGAGCAGTACTTC. The encoded protein is CASSHPRTSGPSYEQYF.

The V call is TRBV6-5, the J call TRBJ1-1, with 7 bases fitting TRBD1. Trimming cost V 2 bases and J 6 bases; bases outside gene matches: 3. Germline V gives CDR1 MNHEY, CDR2 SVGAGI. The CDR3 length is 13 residues. DNA of the CDR3: TGTGCCAGCAGTTACCGGACAGGTGCTGAAGCTTTCTTT. Its translation: CASSYRTGAEAFF.